A single sample is the source of the 17 T cell receptor beta chains below, sequenced in a study of blood T cell repertoires in COVID-19. Assay used: immunoSEQ multiplex PCR; TCRdb lists only in-frame clones, some missing. The table lists about 310,000 clones, around nine tenths of them singletons, with 1% in the top ten. The sample consisted of peripheral blood. The receptors were gathered from a man aged 45 to 65 with active or convalescent COVID-19.

The gene calls are TRBV11-2 and TRBJ2-4; TRBD2 agrees at 8 bases. Germline V gives CDR1 SGHAT, CDR2 FQNNGV. V was pared by 8 bases and J by 7 bases, with 10 bases of the junction left unmatched. This CDR3 comprises 14 residues. The CDR3 DNA reads as TGTGCCAGCGGGACCGGACTAGCCGGGAACATTCAGTACTTC. Translated: CASGTGLAGNIQYF.

This chain links TRBV21-1 with TRBJ2-4; the table's D call TRBD1 went unverified against the DNA. TRBV21-1 is a pseudogene. The CDR3 has 18 residues. The CDR3 reads CASSVPNRELQAKNIQYF. In DNA, the CDR3 is TGTGCCAGCAGCGTTCCTAACAGGGAACTCCAAGCCAAAAACATTCAGTACTTC.

V usage is TRBV5-5 and J usage is TRBJ1-6, with D maybe TRBD1 (5 bases). The CDR3 is made up of 15 amino acids. Trimming removed 2 bases from V and 4 bases from J, with 10 bases in between. Germline V gene data show CDR1 as SGHKS and CDR2 as YYEKEE (reference sequence). CDR3 loop: CASSLTGIYNSPLHF. Here the CDR3 DNA reads TGTGCCAGCAGCTTAACAGGAATTTATAATTCACCCCTCCACTTT.

The CDR3 bases are TGTGCCAGCAGCGTGAACGGGGGATGGAATTCACCCCTCCACTTT. This sequence encodes CASSVNGGWNSPLHF. The chain is built from TRBV9 and TRBJ1-6; a possible D gene is TRBD1 (5 bases). With 2 bases removed from V and 7 bases from J, the gap between germline ends came to 13 bases. Germline loops: CDR1 SGDLS, CDR2 YYNGEE. CDR3 length equals 15 residues.

The chain joins TRBV10-3 to TRBJ1-3; D possibly corresponds to TRBD1 (5 bases). Trimming pared 8 bases from V and 1 base from J, leaving 9 bases between. The CDR3 covers 13 residues. Germline assignment: CDR1 ENHRY and CDR2 SYGVKD. CDR3 loop: CAIQTESGNTIYF. The CDR3 nucleotides are TGTGCCATCCAGACAGAGTCTGGAAACACCATATATTTT.

The rearrangement links TRBV5-6 to TRBJ1-1, with TRBD1 matching over 7 bases. J was trimmed by 1 base and V by 0 bases; bases with no gene match: 9. This CDR3 has 17 residues. CDR1 and CDR2 (germline): SGHDT, YYEEEE. The CDR3 DNA sequence: TGTGCCAGCAGCTTGGGTTACTGGCGACAGGGGAACACTGAAGCTTTCTTT. Its translation is CASSLGYWRQGNTEAFF. The full variable domain, with the rest looked up from reference TRBV5-6 and TRBJ1-1, is DAGVTQSPTHLIKTRGQQVTLRCSPKSGHDTVSWYQQALGQGPQFIFQYYEEEERQRGNFPDRFSGHQFPNYSSELNVNALLLGDSALYLCASSLGYWRQGNTEAFFGQGTRLTVV.

The V and J genes are TRBV11-2 and TRBJ2-7; D is perhaps TRBD1 (7 bases). Germline V lookup: CDR1 SGHAT, CDR2 FQNNGV. The CDR3 length is 16 residues. The V and J ends lost 5 bases and 1 base respectively, with 18 bases between them. The CDR3 reads CASSRTTGAGSYEQYF. CDR3 sequence (DNA): TGTGCCAGCAGCCGGACTACAGGGGCCGGTTCCTACGAGCAGTACTTC.

This rearrangement joins TRBV29-1 to TRBJ2-5; TRBD1 aligns across 8 bases. With 2 bases clipped from V and 2 bases from J, the junction kept 13 bases outside the gene matches. The CDR3 has 17 residues. CDR1 is SQVTM, CDR2 ANQGSEA, per germline. In DNA, the CDR3 is TGCAGCGTTGAAAAGCGGACAGGGTATACCATACAAGAGACCCAGTACTTC. Protein: CSVEKRTGYTIQETQYF.

The chain is built from TRBV9 and TRBJ1-4; 8 bases agree with TRBD1. The junction had 5 bases not matched to a gene; V was cut back by 2 bases and J by 8 bases. The CDR3 is 14 amino acids. Looked up from germline, CDR1 is SGDLS and CDR2 is YYNGEE. The CDR3 nucleotides are TGTGCCAGCAGCGTTAGCAGGGGGCGGGAAAAACTGTTTTTT. This codes for CASSVSRGREKLFF.

The CDR3 DNA sequence: TGCGCCAGCAGCGTTACAGGGGGCGCGGGTAATTACGAGACCCAGTACTTC. Translated: CASSVTGGAGNYETQYF. This rearrangement joins TRBV5-1 to TRBJ2-5; TRBD1 matches 9 bases. The germline V gene encodes CDR1 SGHRS and CDR2 YFSETQ. The CDR3 runs to 17 residues. The V gene end was trimmed by 4 bases and the J gene end by 5 bases; junction bases not matched to a gene: 15. Based on the CDR3 plus reference TRBV5-1 and TRBJ2-5, the full variable domain is KAGVTQTPRYLIKTRGQQVTLSCSPISGHRSVSWYQQTPGQGLQFLFEYFSETQRNKGNFPGRFSGRQFSNSRSEMNVSTLELGDSALYLCASSVTGGAGNYETQYFGPGTRLLVL.

This clone came up once. This rearrangement joins TRBV7-3 to TRBJ2-1; TRBD1 might be the D (6 bases). Trimming pared 4 bases from V and 9 bases from J, leaving 10 bases between. This CDR3 contains 12 residues. The V gene's germline CDR1 is SGHTA and CDR2 FQGTGA. The CDR3 loop reads CASSSQGSEQFF. The CDR3 DNA follows: TGTGCCAGCAGCTCACAGGGATCTGAGCAGTTCTTC.

The gene calls are TRBV6-1 and TRBJ2-5; 7 bases agree with TRBD2. The CDR3 is 16 residues long. Trimming cost V 1 base and J 5 bases; bases outside gene matches: 10. The germline V gene encodes CDR1 MNHNS and CDR2 SASEGT. CDR3 DNA: TGTGCCAGCAGTGAAGGCTGGGGGAGGGCTGTCGAGACCCAGTACTTC. Amino acids: CASSEGWGRAVETQYF.

This sequence joins TRBV3-1 (or the pseudogene TRBV3-2) and TRBJ2-1; D remains ambiguous. This CDR3 contains 16 residues. In germline, CDR1 is LGHDT, CDR2 YNNKEL (reference sequence). V lost 1 base to trimming and J lost 7 bases, with 17 bases between them. CDR3 bases: TGTGCCAGCAGCCAAGTATTAAGAAGAGGAGTTAATGAGCAGTTCTTC. The encoded protein is CASSQVLRRGVNEQFF.

The rearrangement links TRBV11-1 to TRBJ2-3, with D perhaps matching TRBD2 (5 bases). This CDR3 contains 15 residues. CDR1 and CDR2 (germline): SGHAT, FQDESV (reference sequence). Between the trimmed V and J ends, which lost 5 bases and 4 bases, there was a span of 16 bases. CDR3 region: CASSVGVIGADTQYF. CDR3 bases: TGTGCCAGCAGCGTCGGGGTAATAGGTGCAGATACGCAGTATTTT.

V gene TRBV27 combines with J gene TRBJ1-4; D might be TRBD1 (5 bases). This CDR3 has 14 amino acids. V was shortened by 2 bases and J by 7 bases, with 11 bases between the two germline ends. CDR1 MNHEY and CDR2 SMNVEV come from the germline V gene (reference sequence). This CDR3 reads CASSLSGGVEKLFF. For the CDR3, the DNA is TGTGCCAGCAGTTTAAGCGGGGGGGTTGAAAAACTGTTTTTT.

J is TRBJ2-7 and V is TRBV9, with 9 bases identical to TRBD1. The CDR3 contains 15 residues. The J segment lost 0 bases and the V segment lost 3 bases, leaving 4 bases of the junction unmatched. Per germline, CDR1 SGDLS and CDR2 YYNGEE. CDR3 sequence: CASSAGTGISYEQYF. The CDR3 coding sequence is TGTGCCAGCAGCGCCGGGACAGGGATCTCCTACGAGCAGTACTTC.

The chain is built from TRBV5-1 and TRBJ2-3; maybe TRBD1 (5 bases). The length of the CDR3 is 15 residues. Deletions cut 4 bases from V and 2 bases from J, with 14 bases between. Germline V gene data show CDR1 as SGHRS and CDR2 as YFSETQ. Written as DNA, the CDR3 is TGCGCCAGCAGCGGCCCGGGCAGGGACACAGATACGCAGTATTTT. This sequence encodes CASSGPGRDTDTQYF.